Given below is one T cell receptor (beta chain) in context. J lost 5 bases, V lost 5 bases, and 7 bases had no gene match. This CDR3 has 14 amino acids. Germline V gene data show CDR1 as KGHSH and CDR2 as LQKENI. Participants, about 18 to 90 years old, spanned 25 or so US areas. This sample was taken from a study of blood T cell repertoires in COVID-19. Clones were sequenced by immunoSEQ multiplex PCR, and TCRdb holds only the in-frame ones, with some missing. The repertoire includes about half a million clones, approximately 91% of them detected once, and more than 7.5% sits in the top ten. The clonotype comes from an older woman who had recovered from COVID-19. This rearrangement joins TRBV18 to TRBJ2-7; TRBD1 agrees at 9 bases. The sample consisted of PBMCs or T cells enriched from blood (not recorded which). The CDR3: CASSSQGARDEQYF. In DNA form, the CDR3 reads TGTGCCAGCTCATCACAGGGGGCGCGGGACGAGCAGTACTTC.